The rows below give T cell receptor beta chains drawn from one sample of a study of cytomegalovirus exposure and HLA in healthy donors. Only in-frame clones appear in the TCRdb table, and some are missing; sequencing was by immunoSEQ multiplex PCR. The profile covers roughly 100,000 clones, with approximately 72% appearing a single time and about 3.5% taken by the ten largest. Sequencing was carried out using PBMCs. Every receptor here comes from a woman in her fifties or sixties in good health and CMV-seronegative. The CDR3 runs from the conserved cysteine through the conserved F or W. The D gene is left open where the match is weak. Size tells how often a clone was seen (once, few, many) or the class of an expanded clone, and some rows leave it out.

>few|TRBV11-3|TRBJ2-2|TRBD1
CASSPQGAGTGELFF
TGTGCCAGCAGCCCGCAGGGGGCCGGCACCGGGGAGCTGTTTTTT
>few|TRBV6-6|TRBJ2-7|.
CASSYSRGHAYEQYF
TGTGCCAGCAGTTATAGTCGGGGACACGCCTACGAGCAGTACTTC
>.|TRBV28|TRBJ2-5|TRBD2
CASVGTSLQETQYF
TGTGCCAGCGTGGGGACTAGCCTTCAAGAGACCCAGTACTTC
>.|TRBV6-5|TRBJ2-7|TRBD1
CASSQSGTGTYEQYF
TGTGCCAGCAGCCAATCGGGGACAGGGACATACGAGCAGTACTTC
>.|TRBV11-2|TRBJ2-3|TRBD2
CASRRWGGTTDTQYF
TGTGCCAGCCGGAGGTGGGGAGGGACGACAGATACGCAGTATTTT
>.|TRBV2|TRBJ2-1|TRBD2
CASSEGPASGGNEQLF
TGTGCCAGCAGTGAAGGCCCGGCTAGCGGGGGGAATGAGCAGCTCTTC
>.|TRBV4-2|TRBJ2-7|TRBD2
CASSQEAFSGVSSYEQYF
TGTGCCAGCAGCCAAGAAGCGTTTAGCGGGGTTAGCTCCTACGAGCAGTACTTC
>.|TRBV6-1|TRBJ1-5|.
CASSDGGMSNQPQHF
TGTGCCAGCAGTGATGGGGGGATGAGCAATCAGCCCCAGCATTTT
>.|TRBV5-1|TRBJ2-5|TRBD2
CASSLVAAGGLETQYF
TGCGCCAGCAGCTTGGTAGCGGCGGGAGGGCTTGAGACCCAGTACTTC
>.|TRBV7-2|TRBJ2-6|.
CASSLVVGEGGANVLTF
TGTGCCAGCAGCTTAGTTGTAGGGGAAGGTGGGGCCAACGTCCTGACTTTC
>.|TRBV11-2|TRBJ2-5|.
CASSRGFDRETQYF
TGTGCCAGCAGTCGAGGGTTCGACCGGGAGACCCAGTACTTC
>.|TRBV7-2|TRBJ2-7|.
CASSLALSPYEQYF
TGTGCCAGCAGCTTAGCACTATCTCCCTACGAGCAGTACTTC
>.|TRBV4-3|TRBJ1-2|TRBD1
CASSQDRTGPTNYGYTF
TGCGCCAGCAGCCAAGATAGGACAGGACCGACTAACTATGGCTACACCTTC
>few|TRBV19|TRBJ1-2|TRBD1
CASDSTGTYGYTF
TGTGCCAGCGACTCGACAGGGACCTATGGCTACACCTTC
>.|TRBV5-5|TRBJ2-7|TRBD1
CASSLVTGALYEQYF
TGTGCCAGCAGCTTGGTGACAGGGGCTCTCTACGAGCAGTACTTC
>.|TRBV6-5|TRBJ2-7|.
CASSHRDTYEQYF
TGTGCCAGCAGTCACCGGGACACCTACGAGCAGTACTTC
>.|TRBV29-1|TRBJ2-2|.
CSVPRQTGELFF
TGCAGCGTGCCCAGACAAACCGGGGAGCTGTTTTTT
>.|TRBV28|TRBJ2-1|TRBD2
CASSRDYNYNEQFF
TGTGCCAGCAGCCGGGACTACAACTACAATGAGCAGTTCTTC